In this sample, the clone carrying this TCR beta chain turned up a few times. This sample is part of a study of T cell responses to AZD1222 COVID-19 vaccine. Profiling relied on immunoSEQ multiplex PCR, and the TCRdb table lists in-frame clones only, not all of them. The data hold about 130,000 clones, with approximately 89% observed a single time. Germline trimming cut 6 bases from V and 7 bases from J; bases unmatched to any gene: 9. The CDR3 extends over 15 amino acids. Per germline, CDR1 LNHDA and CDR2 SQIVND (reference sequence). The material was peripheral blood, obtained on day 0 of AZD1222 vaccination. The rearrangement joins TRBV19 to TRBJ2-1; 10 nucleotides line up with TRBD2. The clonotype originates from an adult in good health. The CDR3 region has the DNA TGTGCCAGTAGCGGGCTAGCGGGGGCAAGGAATGAGCAGTTCTTC. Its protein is CASSGLAGARNEQFF.